One T cell receptor beta chain is described in this entry. Selected positively for CCR7 and CD45RO-negative, naive CD8 cells excluded terminally differentiated effector memory CD45RA+ cells. V lost 8 bases and J 6 bases, leaving 11 bases between the germline ends. Per germline, CDR1 WSHSY and CDR2 SAAADI. The CDR3 is 11 amino acids. The data originate from a study of shared clonotypes between healthy human individuals. At the level of the study: Each donor's CD8 memory used one plate, CD8 naive two, each CD4 subset three.

Several immunoSEQ 96-well plates shared each subset's DNA, each plate a replicate. TCRdb's copy holds only in-frame clones and misses some; the assay was immunoSEQ multiplex PCR. This sample has nearly 2 million clones, with about 94% found just once. The TCR comes from a man aged 18 to 29 in good health. The chain recombines TRBV10-2 with TRBJ2-7, with D possibly TRBD1 on 6 matching bases. The sequencing sample was made of naive CD8+ T cells sorted from blood. CDR3 loop: CASRTASEQYF. As DNA, the CDR3 is TGCGCCAGCCGGACAGCCTCCGAGCAGTACTTC.